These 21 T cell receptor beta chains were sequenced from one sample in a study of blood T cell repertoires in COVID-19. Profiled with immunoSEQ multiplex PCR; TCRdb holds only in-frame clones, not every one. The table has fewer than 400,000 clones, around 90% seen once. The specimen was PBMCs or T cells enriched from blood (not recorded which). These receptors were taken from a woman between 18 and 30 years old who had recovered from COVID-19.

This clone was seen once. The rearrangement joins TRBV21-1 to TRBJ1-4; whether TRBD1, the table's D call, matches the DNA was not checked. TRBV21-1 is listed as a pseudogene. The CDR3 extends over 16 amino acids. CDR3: CASSKTPGDRDEKLFF. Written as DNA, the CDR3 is TGTGCCAGCAGCAAAACCCCCGGGGACAGGGATGAAAAACTGTTTTTT.

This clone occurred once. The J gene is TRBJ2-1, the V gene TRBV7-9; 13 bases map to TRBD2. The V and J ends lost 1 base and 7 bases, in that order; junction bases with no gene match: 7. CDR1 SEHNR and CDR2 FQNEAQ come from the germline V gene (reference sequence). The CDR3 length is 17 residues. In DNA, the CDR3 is TGTGCCAGCAGCTTAGTATTACTAGCGGGAGGGAGAAATGAGCAGTTCTTC. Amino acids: CASSLVLLAGGRNEQFF.

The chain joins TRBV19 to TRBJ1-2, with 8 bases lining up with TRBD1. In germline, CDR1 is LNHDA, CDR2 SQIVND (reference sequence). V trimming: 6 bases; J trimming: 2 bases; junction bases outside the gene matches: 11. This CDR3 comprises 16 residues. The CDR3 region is CASSRDRIGRNYGYTF. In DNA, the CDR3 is TGTGCCAGTAGCCGGGACAGGATTGGCCGAAACTATGGCTACACCTTC. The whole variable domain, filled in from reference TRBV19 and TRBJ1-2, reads DGGITQSPKYLFRKEGQNVTLSCEQNLNHDAMYWYRQDPGQGLRLIYYSQIVNDFQKGDIAEGYSVSREKKESFPLTVTSAQKNPTAFYLCASSRDRIGRNYGYTFGSGTRLTVV.

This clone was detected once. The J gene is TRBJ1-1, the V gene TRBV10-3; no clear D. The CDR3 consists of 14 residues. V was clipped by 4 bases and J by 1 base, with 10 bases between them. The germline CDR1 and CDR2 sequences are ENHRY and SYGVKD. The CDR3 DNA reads TGTGCCATCAGTGGTATGGGCAGGAACACTGAAGCTTTCTTT. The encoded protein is CAISGMGRNTEAFF.

CDR3: CASSFGGGRVYEQYF. The CDR3 DNA follows: TGTGCCAGCAGTTTTGGGGGAGGTCGGGTCTACGAGCAGTACTTC. The chain carries TRBV27 and TRBJ2-7, with D possibly being TRBD2 (6 bases). CDR1 and CDR2 from the germline V gene are MNHEY and SMNVEV (reference sequence). With 3 bases removed from V and 3 bases from J, the gap between germline ends came to 15 bases. This CDR3 is built from 15 residues.

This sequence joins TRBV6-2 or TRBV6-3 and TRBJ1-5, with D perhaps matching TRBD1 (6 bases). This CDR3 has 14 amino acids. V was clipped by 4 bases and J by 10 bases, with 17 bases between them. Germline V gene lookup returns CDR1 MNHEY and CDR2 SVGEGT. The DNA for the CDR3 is TGTGCCAGCAGTTCCGACAGGAACAATGACCCCCAGCATTTT. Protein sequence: CASSSDRNNDPQHF.

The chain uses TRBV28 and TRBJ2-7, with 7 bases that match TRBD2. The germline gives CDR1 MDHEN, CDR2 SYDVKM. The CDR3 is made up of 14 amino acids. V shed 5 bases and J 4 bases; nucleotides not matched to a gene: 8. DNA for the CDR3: TGTGCCAGCAGTCCCGGGACTATAGGATACGAGCAGTACTTC. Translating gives CASSPGTIGYEQYF. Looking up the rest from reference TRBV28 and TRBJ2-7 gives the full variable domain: DVKVTQSSRYLVKRTGEKVFLECVQDMDHENMFWYRQDPGLGLRLIYFSYDVKMKEKGDIPEGYSVSREKKERFSLILESASTNQTSMYLCASSPGTIGYEQYFGPGTRLTVT.

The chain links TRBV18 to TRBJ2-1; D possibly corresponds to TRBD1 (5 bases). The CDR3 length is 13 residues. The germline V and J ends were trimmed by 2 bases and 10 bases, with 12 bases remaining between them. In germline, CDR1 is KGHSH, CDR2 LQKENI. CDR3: CASSPDSHREQFF. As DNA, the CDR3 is TGTGCCAGCTCACCAGACAGTCACAGGGAGCAGTTCTTC. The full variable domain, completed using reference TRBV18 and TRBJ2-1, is NAGVMQNPRHLVRRRGQEARLRCSPMKGHSHVYWYRQLPEEGLKFMVYLQKENIIDESGMPKERFSAEFPKEGPSILRIQQVVRGDSAAYFCASSPDSHREQFFGPGTRLTVL.

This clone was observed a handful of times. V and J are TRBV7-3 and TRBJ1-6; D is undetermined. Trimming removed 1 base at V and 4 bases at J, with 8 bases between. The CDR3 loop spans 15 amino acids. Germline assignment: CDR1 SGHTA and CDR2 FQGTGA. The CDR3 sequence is CASSLNRAYNSPLHF. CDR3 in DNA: TGTGCCAGCAGCTTAAACAGAGCATATAATTCACCCCTCCACTTT.

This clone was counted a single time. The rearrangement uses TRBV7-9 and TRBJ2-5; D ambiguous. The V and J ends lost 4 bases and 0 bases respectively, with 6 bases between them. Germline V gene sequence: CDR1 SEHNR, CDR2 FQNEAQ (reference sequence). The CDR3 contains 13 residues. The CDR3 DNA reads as TGTGCCAGCAGCTCTAAGTACCAAGAGACCCAGTACTTC. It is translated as CASSSKYQETQYF. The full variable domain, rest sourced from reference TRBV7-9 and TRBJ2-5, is DTGVSQNPRHKITKRGQNVTFRCDPISEHNRLYWYRQTLGQGPEFLTYFQNEAQLEKSRLLSDRFSAERPKGSFSTLEIQRTEQGDSAMYLCASSSKYQETQYFGPGTRLLVL.

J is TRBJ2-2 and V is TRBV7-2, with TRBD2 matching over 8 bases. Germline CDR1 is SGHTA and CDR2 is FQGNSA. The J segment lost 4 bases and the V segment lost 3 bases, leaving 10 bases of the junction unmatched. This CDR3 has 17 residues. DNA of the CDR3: TGTGCCAGCAGCTTTAATTCCGGGGGGGGCGGCACCGGGGAGCTGTTTTTT. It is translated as CASSFNSGGGGTGELFF. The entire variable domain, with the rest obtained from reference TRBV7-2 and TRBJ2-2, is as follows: GAGVSQSPSNKVTEKGKDVELRCDPISGHTALYWYRQSLGQGLEFLIYFQGNSAPDKSGLPSDRFSAERTGGSVSTLTIQRTQQEDSAVYLCASSFNSGGGGTGELFFGEGSRLTVL.

Written as DNA, the CDR3 is TGTGCCAGCAGTTTCCTTTCTGGGGCGCGGACCGGGGAGCTGTTTTTT. Translated, it gives CASSFLSGARTGELFF. The chain uses TRBV28 and TRBJ2-2, with D perhaps matching TRBD1 (5 bases). Germline CDR1 is MDHEN and CDR2 is SYDVKM. This CDR3 spans 16 amino acids. V shed 3 bases and J shed 5 bases, with 16 bases lying between them.

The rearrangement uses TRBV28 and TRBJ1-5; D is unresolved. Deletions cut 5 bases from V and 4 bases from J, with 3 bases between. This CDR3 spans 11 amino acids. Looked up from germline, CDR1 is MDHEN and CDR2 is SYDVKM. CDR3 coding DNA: TGTGCCAGCAGTCCAAATCAGCCCCAGCATTTT. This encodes CASSPNQPQHF.

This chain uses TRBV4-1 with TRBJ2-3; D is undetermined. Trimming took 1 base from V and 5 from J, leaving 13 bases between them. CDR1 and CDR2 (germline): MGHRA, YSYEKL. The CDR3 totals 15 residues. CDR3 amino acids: CASSQVSSSRDTQYF. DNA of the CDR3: TGCGCCAGCAGCCAAGTCAGTTCCTCTCGAGATACGCAGTATTTT.

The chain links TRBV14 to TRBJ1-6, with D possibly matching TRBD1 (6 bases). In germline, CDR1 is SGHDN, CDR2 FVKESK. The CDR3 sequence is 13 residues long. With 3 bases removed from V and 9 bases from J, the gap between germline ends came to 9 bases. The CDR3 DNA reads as TGTGCCAGCAGCCAGGGGGCGGGTTCACCCCTCCACTTT. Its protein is CASSQGAGSPLHF.

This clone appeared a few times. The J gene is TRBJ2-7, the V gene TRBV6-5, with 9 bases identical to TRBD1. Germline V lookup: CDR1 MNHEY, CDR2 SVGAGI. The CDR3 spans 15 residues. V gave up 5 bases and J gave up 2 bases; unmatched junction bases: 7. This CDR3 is CASSPNRDRAYEQYF. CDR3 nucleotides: TGTGCCAGCAGTCCCAACCGGGACAGGGCCTACGAGCAGTACTTC.

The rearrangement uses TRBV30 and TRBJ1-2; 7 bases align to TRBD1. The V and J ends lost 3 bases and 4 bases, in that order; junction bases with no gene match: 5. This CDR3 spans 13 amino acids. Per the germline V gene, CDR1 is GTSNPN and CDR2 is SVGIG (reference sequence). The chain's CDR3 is CAWRTGWFYGYTF. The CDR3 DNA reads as TGTGCCTGGAGGACAGGGTGGTTCTATGGCTACACCTTC.

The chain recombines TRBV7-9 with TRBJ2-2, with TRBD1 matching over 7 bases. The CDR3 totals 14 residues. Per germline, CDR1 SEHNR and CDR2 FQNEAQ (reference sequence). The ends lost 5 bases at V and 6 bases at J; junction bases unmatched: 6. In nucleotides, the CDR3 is TGTGCCAGCAGCGCCGTGACAGGGTCCGGGGAGCTGTTTTTT. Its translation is CASSAVTGSGELFF.

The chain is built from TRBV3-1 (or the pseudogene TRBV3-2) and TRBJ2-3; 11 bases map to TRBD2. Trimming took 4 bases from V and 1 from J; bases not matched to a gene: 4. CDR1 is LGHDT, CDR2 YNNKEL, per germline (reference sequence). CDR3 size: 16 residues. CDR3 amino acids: CASSRMGLAGTDTQYF. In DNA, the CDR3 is TGTGCCAGCAGCCGAATGGGACTAGCGGGCACAGATACGCAGTATTTT.

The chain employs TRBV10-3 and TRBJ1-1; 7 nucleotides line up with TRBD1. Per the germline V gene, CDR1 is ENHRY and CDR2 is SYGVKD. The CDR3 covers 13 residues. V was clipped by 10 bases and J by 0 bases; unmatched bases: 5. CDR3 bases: TGTGCCACCACGGGACAGATGAACACTGAAGCTTTCTTT. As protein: CATTGQMNTEAFF.

The CDR3 sequence is CASSFLGQGGNFGEKLFF. For the CDR3, the DNA is TGTGCCAGCAGCTTCCTGGGACAGGGGGGAAACTTTGGCGAAAAACTGTTTTTT. The chain combines TRBV7-2 with TRBJ1-4; TRBD1 aligns across 11 bases. This CDR3 contains 18 residues. CDR1 SGHTA and CDR2 FQGNSA come from the germline V gene. V gave up 3 bases and J gave up 8 bases; unmatched junction bases: 14.